This TCR beta chain was observed in a study of T cells expressing NK-cell markers. Turning to the study itself: Eight donors were sequenced, of whom seven were HCMV-seropositive, while the remaining one was HCMV-seronegative.

In generating TCR beta cDNA, 5'RACE template switching with UMIs was used. TCRdb reanalyzed the 5' RACE reads and collapses them to one entry per CDR3 protein, without DNA. Its table records about 460,000 distinct CDR3 sequences. The CDR3 length is 16 residues. The sequence derives from a woman between 45 and 60 years old in good health. Sequencing was performed on blood T cells: a sorted CD56 or NKG2C T cell subset, CD4+ or CD8+ T cells, or bulk PBMC T cells (not recorded which). The chain combines TRBV12-3 or TRBV12-4 with TRBJ1-1; TCRdb reports TRBD1, a call that lacks DNA to check it against. The CDR3 spells CASSLGTGRANTEAFF.